This T cell receptor beta chain emerged from a study of T cells in Graves' hyperthyroidism and ophthalmopathy. Comments on this clonotype: Its antigen is unidentified.

CDR1 is DFQATT, CDR2 SNEGSKA, per germline (reference sequence). Trimming removed 1 base at V and 3 bases at J, with 13 bases between. This CDR3 has 14 residues. The study's findings and limits: In simple terms, a model built on 13 V-J features told ophthalmopathy apart from stable hyperthyroidism.

TCR beta CDR3 region amplification was performed from RNA transcripts. Using the HTBI primer set, a first-round RT-PCR was run on the TCR CDR3. TCRdb re-analysed the multiplex PCR reads in MiXCR, keeping a single row per CDR3 protein. The profile covers approximately 400,000 distinct CDR3 sequences, with 15% to 17% appearing a single time and around 30% taken by the ten largest. The chain couples TRBV20-1 to TRBJ2-7; a possible D gene is TRBD1 (5 bases). The sequence came from a woman aged 18-29 years with Graves' hyperthyroidism that later progressed to Graves' ophthalmopathy. Sequencing input: blood. The CDR3 reads CSARGDSYYYEQYF. The CDR3 coding sequence is TGCAGTGCTAGAGGCGACAGCTACTACTACGAGCAGTACTTC.